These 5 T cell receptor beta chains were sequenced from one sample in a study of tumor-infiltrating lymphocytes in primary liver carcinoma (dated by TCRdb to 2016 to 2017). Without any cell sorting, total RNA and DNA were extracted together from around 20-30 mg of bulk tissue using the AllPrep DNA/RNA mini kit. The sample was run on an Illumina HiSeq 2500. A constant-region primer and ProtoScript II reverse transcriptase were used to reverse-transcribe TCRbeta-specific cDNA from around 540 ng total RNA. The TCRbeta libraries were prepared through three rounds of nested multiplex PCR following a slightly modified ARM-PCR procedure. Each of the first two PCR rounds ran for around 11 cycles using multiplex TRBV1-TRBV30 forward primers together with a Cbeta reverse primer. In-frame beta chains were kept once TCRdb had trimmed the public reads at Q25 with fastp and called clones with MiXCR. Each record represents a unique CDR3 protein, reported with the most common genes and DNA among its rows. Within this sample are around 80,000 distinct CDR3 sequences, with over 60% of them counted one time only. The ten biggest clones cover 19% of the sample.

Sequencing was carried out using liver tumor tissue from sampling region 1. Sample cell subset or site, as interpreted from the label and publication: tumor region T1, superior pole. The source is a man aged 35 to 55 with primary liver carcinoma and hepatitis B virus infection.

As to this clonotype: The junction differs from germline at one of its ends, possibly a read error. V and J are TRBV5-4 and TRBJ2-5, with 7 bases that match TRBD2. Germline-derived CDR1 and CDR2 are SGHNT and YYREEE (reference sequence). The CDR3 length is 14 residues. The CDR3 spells CAGSPGGTAVTQYF. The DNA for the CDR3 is TGTGCCGGCAGCCCGGGGGGAACGGCAGTGACCCAGTACTTC.

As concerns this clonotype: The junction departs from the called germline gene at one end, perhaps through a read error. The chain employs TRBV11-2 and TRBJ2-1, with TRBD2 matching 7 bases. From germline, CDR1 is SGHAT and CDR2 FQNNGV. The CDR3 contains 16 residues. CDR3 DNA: TGTACCAGCAGTCAACTCCGGTCTAGCGGCTATAAAGAGCAGTTCTTC. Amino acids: CTSSQLRSSGYKEQFF.

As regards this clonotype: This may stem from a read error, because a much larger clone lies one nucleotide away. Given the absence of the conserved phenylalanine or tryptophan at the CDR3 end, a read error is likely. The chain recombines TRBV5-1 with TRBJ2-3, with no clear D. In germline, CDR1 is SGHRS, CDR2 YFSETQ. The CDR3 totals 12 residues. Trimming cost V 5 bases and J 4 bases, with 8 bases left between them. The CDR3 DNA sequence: TGCGCCAGCAGTCAGAACTCAGATACGCAGTATCTT. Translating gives CASSQNSDTQYL.

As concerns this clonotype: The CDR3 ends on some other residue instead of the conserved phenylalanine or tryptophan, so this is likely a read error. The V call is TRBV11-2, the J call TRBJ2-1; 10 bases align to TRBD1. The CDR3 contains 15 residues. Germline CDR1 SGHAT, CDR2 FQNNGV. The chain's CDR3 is CASSSDRGPNNEQFL. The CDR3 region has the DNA TGTGCCAGTAGCTCCGACAGGGGGCCCAACAATGAGCAGTTCTTA.

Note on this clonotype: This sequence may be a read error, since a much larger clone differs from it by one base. The DNA for the CDR3 is TGCGCCAGCAACCTCAAACACACCGGGGAGCTGTTTTTT. It yields the protein CASNLKHTGELFF. The chain combines TRBV5-1 with TRBJ2-2; D is undetermined. V was shortened by 6 bases and J by 3 bases, with 9 bases between the two germline ends. The CDR3 runs 13 residues. From germline, CDR1 is SGHRS and CDR2 YFSETQ.